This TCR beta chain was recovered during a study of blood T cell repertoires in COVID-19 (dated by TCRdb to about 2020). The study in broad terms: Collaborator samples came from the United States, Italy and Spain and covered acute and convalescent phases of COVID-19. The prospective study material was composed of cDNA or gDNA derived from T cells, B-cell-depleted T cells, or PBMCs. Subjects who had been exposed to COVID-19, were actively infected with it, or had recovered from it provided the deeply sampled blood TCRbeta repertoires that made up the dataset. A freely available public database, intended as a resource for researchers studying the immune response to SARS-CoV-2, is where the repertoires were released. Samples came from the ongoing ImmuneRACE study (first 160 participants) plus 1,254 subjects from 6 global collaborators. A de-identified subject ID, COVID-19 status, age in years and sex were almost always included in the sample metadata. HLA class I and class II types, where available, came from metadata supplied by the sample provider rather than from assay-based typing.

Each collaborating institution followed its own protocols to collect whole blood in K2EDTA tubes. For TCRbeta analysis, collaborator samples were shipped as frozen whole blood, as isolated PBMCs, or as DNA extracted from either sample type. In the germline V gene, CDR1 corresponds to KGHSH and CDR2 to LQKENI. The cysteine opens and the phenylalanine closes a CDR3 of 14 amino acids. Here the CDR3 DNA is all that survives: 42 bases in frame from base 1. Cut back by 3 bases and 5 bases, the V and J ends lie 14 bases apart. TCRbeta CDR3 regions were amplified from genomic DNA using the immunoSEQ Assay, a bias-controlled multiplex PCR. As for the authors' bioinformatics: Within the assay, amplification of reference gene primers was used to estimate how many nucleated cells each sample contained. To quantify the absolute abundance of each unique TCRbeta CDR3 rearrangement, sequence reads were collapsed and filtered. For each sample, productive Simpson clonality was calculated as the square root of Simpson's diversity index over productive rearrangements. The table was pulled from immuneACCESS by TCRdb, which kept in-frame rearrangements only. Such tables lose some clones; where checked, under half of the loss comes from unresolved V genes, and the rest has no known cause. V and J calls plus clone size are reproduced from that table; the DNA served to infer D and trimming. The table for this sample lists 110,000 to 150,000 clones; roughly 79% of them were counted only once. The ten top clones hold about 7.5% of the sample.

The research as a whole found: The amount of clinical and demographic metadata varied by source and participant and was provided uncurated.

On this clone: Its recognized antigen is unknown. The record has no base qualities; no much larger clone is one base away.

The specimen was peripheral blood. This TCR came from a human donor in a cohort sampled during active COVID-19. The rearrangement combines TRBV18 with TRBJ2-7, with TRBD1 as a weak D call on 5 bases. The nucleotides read TGTGCCAGCTCACCCGGCATCAGGGTTCACGAGCAGTACTTC. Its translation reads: CASSPGIRVHEQYF.